The entry below gives a single T cell receptor beta chain sequence along with its context. CDR1 MNHEY and CDR2 SVGEGT come from the germline V gene. This CDR3 spans 15 amino acids. V lost 5 bases and J lost 0, with 13 bases in between. These data come from a study of blood T cells in healthy people across ages. Across the whole study: About one barcoded beta molecule per two T cells came from capture by template switching.

It was with a sample-barcoded 5' primer and a J-beta primer mix that a second PCR of roughly 7 to 12 cycles was run. All cDNA molecules were each tagged by a template-switch adaptor with 12 random nucleotides. TCRdb recomputed calls from the 5' RACE reads with MiXCR, one row per CDR3 protein. The sample lists some 1,800,000 distinct CDR3 sequences, approximately 40% seen once, with under 30% in the top ten. The J gene is TRBJ1-1, the V gene TRBV6-2 or TRBV6-3; no firm D call. The clonotype comes from a human donor in good health. The sample consisted of blood. The CDR3 region is CASSHPGSLNTEAFF. The CDR3 nucleotides are TGTGCCAGCAGTCACCCCGGTTCCCTGAACACTGAAGCTTTCTTT.